The entry that follows covers one TCR beta chain sequence. Its target is not known. This entry belongs to a study of T cells in tumors after PD-1 blockade. Study-level background: Each patient got pembrolizumab 200 mg every 3 weeks or cemiplimab 350 mg every 2 weeks. During anti-PD-1 treatment, some patients continued daily vismodegib 150 mg. Blood samples averaged around 120,000 templates (range roughly 21,000-290,000) and 35,000 or so unique clonotypes.

Here immunoSEQ multiplex PCR was the method, and the copy in TCRdb shows in-frame clones only, minus some. In the table there are around 35,000 clones, roughly 73% of which are singletons. Study observations and caveats: About 41% of tumor TCR clonotypes were also found in blood.

CDR3 length: 11 amino acids. V dropped 6 bases and J dropped 4 bases, with 4 bases sitting between them. The V gene's germline CDR1 is ENHRY and CDR2 SYGVKD. V is TRBV10-3 and J is TRBJ2-1; D is unclear. This TCR derives from a human donor with basal cell carcinoma. The sample consisted of PBMCs, taken after anti-PD-1 treatment. This chain's CDR3 is CAIREYNEQFF. The CDR3 DNA follows: TGTGCCATCAGGGAATACAATGAGCAGTTCTTC.